This is a list of T cell receptor beta chains from one sample in a study of T cells in Graves' hyperthyroidism and ophthalmopathy. TCRdb processed the multiplex PCR reads anew with MiXCR; each CDR3 protein has one entry. The sample has under 550,000 distinct CDR3 sequences, around 20% seen once. Sequencing used blood. These receptor sequences come from a man aged 40-50 years with Graves' ophthalmopathy. Each CDR3 is given with its conserved first and last residue. A D gene is named only where the DNA matches it firmly. The size field is filled for only some rows; it gives once, few, many or a size class.

TRBJ2-3	few	TRBV6-5	-	CASSYLLTDTQYF	TGTGCCAGCAGTTACCTCCTCACAGATACGCAGTATTTT
TRBJ2-5	many	TRBV28	-	CASTKSWAARRKLGETQYF	TGTGCCAGCACCAAAAGCTGGGCCGCCCGTAGGAAACTGGGGGAGACCCAGTACTTC
TRBJ1-5	few	TRBV28	-	CASSSRGMSNQPQHF	TGTGCCAGCAGTTCCCGAGGTATGAGCAATCAGCCCCAGCATTTT
TRBJ2-7	many	TRBV20-1	-	CSARAPARAPYEQYF	TGCAGTGCTAGGGCCCCCGCGAGAGCGCCCTACGAGCAGTACTTC
TRBJ1-2	-	TRBV5-1	-	CASSLSGTTGGYTF	TGCGCCAGCAGCTTGTCTGGGACGACGGGAGGCTACACCTTC
TRBJ2-7	-	TRBV18	TRBD1	CASSRGQGKGYEQYF	TGTGCCAGCTCACGAGGACAGGGGAAGGGGTACGAGCAGTACTTC
TRBJ2-1	-	TRBV7-3	-	CASSTRGYNEQFF	TGTGCCAGCAGCACCCGCGGGTACAATGAGCAGTTCTTC
TRBJ1-3	-	TRBV2	TRBD1	CASSESGQRGTIYF	TGTGCCAGCAGTGAATCGGGACAGAGGGGCACCATATATTTT
TRBJ2-7	many	TRBV7-8	TRBD1	CASSWTGTGEQYF	TGTGCCAGCAGTTGGACAGGGACCGGCGAGCAGTACTTC
TRBJ1-6	-	TRBV7-9	-	CASSLKDNSPLHF	TGTGCCAGCAGCCTCAAGGATAATTCACCCCTCCACTTT
TRBJ2-5	-	TRBV6-2/TRBV6-3	TRBD1	CASSYSSTGGQETQYF	TGTGCCAGCAGTTACTCGAGTACAGGGGGCCAAGAGACCCAGTACTTC
TRBJ2-2	many	TRBV28	-	CASSTGQNTGELFF	TGTGCCAGCAGCACTGGACAGAACACCGGGGAGCTGTTTTTT
TRBJ2-5	many	TRBV11-2	-	CASRPSAGETQYF	TGTGCCAGCAGACCCTCGGCAGGGGAGACCCAGTACTTC
TRBJ2-1	many	TRBV7-8	TRBD2	CASSRPLAGTGEQFF	TGTGCCAGCAGCCGCCCACTAGCGGGAACCGGTGAGCAGTTCTTC
TRBJ2-5	once	TRBV20-1	TRBD2	CSADSSGGARYF	TGCAGTGCTGATTCTAGCGGGGGGGCCCGATACTTC
TRBJ1-2	many	TRBV11-2	-	CASSLQQASYGYTF	TGTGCCAGCAGCTTACAACAGGCTAGCTATGGCTACACCTTC
TRBJ1-1	many	TRBV7-2	-	CASSSEPGTQNTEAFF	TGTGCCAGCAGCTCCGAACCCGGGACACAGAACACTGAAGCTTTCTTT
TRBJ2-5	few	TRBV30	-	CAWISPLEYQETQYF	TGTGCCTGGATTTCCCCTTTGGAGTACCAAGAGACCCAGTACTTC
TRBJ2-5	-	TRBV30	TRBD1	CAWRQQGAGETQYF	TGTGCCTGGAGACAACAGGGGGCCGGGGAGACCCAGTACTTC
TRBJ1-6	once	TRBV5-6	TRBD1	CASSLEQGASPLHF	TGTGCCAGCAGCTTGGAACAGGGGGCTTCACCCCTCCACTTT
TRBJ2-3	few	TRBV19	-	CASELGGTDTQYF	TGTGCCAGCGAGCTTGGGGGGACAGATACGCAGTATTTT
TRBJ2-7	many	TRBV12-3/TRBV12-4	TRBD1	CASSLGDRIRYEQYF	TGTGCCAGCAGTCTGGGGGACAGGATCCGCTACGAGCAGTACTTC
TRBJ2-3	many	TRBV5-1	TRBD2	CASSLSRGGRTDTQYF	TGCGCCAGCAGCTTGTCCCGGGGGGGCCGTACAGATACGCAGTATTTT
TRBJ2-1	-	TRBV20-1	-	CSASRGGGEQFF	TGCAGTGCTAGTCGAGGGGGAGGAGAGCAGTTCTTC
TRBJ2-2	few	TRBV10-3	TRBD1	CAFGTGRNTGELFF	TGTGCCTTCGGGACAGGGCGAAACACCGGGGAGCTGTTTTTT
TRBJ1-5	-	TRBV28	TRBD1	CASSWGQGSRQPQHF	TGTGCCAGCAGTTGGGGACAGGGAAGTCGTCAGCCCCAGCATTTT
TRBJ2-3	many	TRBV7-9	-	CASSLGRGSDTQYF	TGTGCCAGCAGCTTAGGTCGGGGATCAGATACGCAGTATTTT
TRBJ1-2	many	TRBV12-3/TRBV12-4	-	CASLRDRNYGYTF	TGTGCCAGCCTCCGCGACAGGAACTATGGCTACACCTTC
TRBJ1-5	many	TRBV28	-	CASRYRDNQPQHF	TGTGCCAGCAGGTACAGGGACAATCAGCCCCAGCATTTT
TRBJ1-2	many	TRBV7-9	-	CASSPTGRGGSGYTF	TGTGCCAGCAGCCCCACAGGACGAGGAGGTAGTGGCTACACCTTC
TRBJ2-1	few	TRBV5-1	TRBD2	CASSTPPGLAGRAYNEQFF	TGCGCCAGCAGCACCCCTCCGGGACTAGCGGGAAGAGCCTACAATGAGCAGTTCTTC
TRBJ2-1	many	TRBV11-2	-	CASSLDLASAYNEQFF	TGTGCCAGCAGCTTAGATCTGGCTAGCGCCTACAATGAGCAGTTCTTC
TRBJ1-5	-	TRBV2	-	CASSLPTDSSTSNQPQHF	TGTGCCAGCAGCCTACCGACGGACTCGAGTACCAGCAATCAGCCCCAGCATTTT
TRBJ2-2	many	TRBV2	TRBD2	CASSGGSGRAGELFF	TGTGCCAGCAGTGGAGGTAGCGGGAGGGCCGGGGAGCTGTTTTTT
TRBJ2-7	-	TRBV6-1	-	CASSEIAGQSYEQYF	TGTGCCAGCAGTGAGATTGCAGGGCAATCCTACGAGCAGTACTTC
TRBJ1-2	few	TRBV6-1	-	CASGGGVINYGYTF	TGTGCCAGTGGAGGGGGGGTGATTAACTATGGCTACACCTTC
TRBJ2-3	-	TRBV20-1	-	CSATRLVTSTDTQYF	TGCAGTGCCACTAGGTTGGTCACTAGCACAGATACGCAGTATTTT
TRBJ2-5	-	TRBV7-9	-	CASSSDDPETQYF	TGTGCCAGCAGCTCGGACGACCCAGAGACCCAGTACTTC
TRBJ2-3	few	TRBV9	TRBD1	CASSTDRGQDTQYF	TGTGCCAGCAGCACGGACAGGGGGCAAGATACGCAGTATTTT
TRBJ1-2	-	TRBV3-1	-	CASSRGPQDGYTF	TGTGCCAGCAGCCGAGGCCCCCAGGATGGCTACACCTTC
TRBJ1-5	few	TRBV30	TRBD1	CAWSVGQGITQPQHF	TGTGCCTGGAGCGTGGGACAGGGTATTACTCAGCCCCAGCATTTT
TRBJ1-1	few	TRBV6-5	TRBD1	CASSYRQGARNTEAFF	TGTGCCAGCAGTTACCGCCAGGGGGCGCGGAACACTGAAGCTTTCTTT
TRBJ1-2	-	TRBV7-9	-	CASTQRNYGYTF	TGTGCCAGCACCCAAAGGAACTATGGCTACACCTTC
TRBJ2-7	many	TRBV2	TRBD2	CASSETGLVLGEQYF	TGTGCCAGCAGTGAAACGGGACTAGTCCTCGGGGAGCAGTACTTC
TRBJ1-5	-	TRBV6-1	-	CATYPRQDANQPQHF	TGTGCCACTTATCCACGACAAGACGCCAATCAGCCCCAGCATTTT